This entry lists 19 T cell receptor beta chains sequenced from one sample in a study of CD8 T cells in Susac syndrome. Random hexamers were used to reverse transcribe the RNA input (about 0.5 to 1 ug). TCRdb independently ran MiXCR on the immunoSEQ multiplex PCR reads; one entry per CDR3 protein. The sample consists of around 20,000 distinct CDR3 sequences, about 95% of them appearing once. Source material: CD8+ T cells from PBMCs. These receptors all stem from a human donor in good health.

This chain uses TRBV27 with TRBJ2-7; D is uncertain. V was trimmed by 3 bases and J by 3 bases, leaving 12 bases between them. This CDR3 spans 14 amino acids. Per the germline V gene, CDR1 is MNHEY and CDR2 is SMNVEV (reference sequence). CDR3 sequence: CASSFSNRGYEQYF. Written as DNA, the CDR3 is TGTGCCAGCAGTTTTAGTAACCGTGGCTACGAGCAGTACTTC.

The rearrangement uses TRBV12-3 or TRBV12-4 and TRBJ1-2, with D unresolved. Trimming took 6 bases from V and 4 from J, leaving 9 bases between them. The CDR3 runs to 12 residues. The CDR3, as DNA: TGTGCCAGCAGCCCGTGGCCCTATGGCTACACCTTC. Amino acid sequence: CASSPWPYGYTF.

The V call is TRBV7-9, the J call TRBJ2-1, with 12 bases aligning to TRBD2. CDR3 length equals 15 residues. V dropped 2 bases and J dropped 6; count of bases not matched to a gene: 2. Germline lookup yields CDR1 SEHNR and CDR2 FQNEAQ (reference sequence). The CDR3 DNA reads as TGTGCCAGCAGCTTACGGACTAGCGGGGCCAATGAGCAGTTCTTC. It encodes CASSLRTSGANEQFF.

This clonotype was recorded only once. This chain uses TRBV14 with TRBJ2-1, with D maybe TRBD2 (5 bases). Trimming took off 2 bases at V and 2 bases at J, with 10 bases between the two ends. The CDR3 length is 15 residues. The V gene's germline CDR1 is SGHDN and CDR2 FVKESK. The CDR3 is CASSQRETPYNEQFF. The CDR3 DNA is TGTGCCAGCAGCCAAAGGGAGACCCCCTACAATGAGCAGTTCTTC.

This clonotype showed up just once. The chain uses TRBV11-3 and TRBJ1-2; the D is unclear. Germline V CDR1 and CDR2: SGHNT, YENEEA. Trimming cost V 5 bases and J 0 bases, with 13 bases left between them. The CDR3 covers 15 residues. The CDR3 DNA sequence: TGTGCCAGCAGCCCCGGTTTTGGTGCTAACTATGGCTACACCTTC. This translates into CASSPGFGANYGYTF.

The V and J genes are TRBV12-3 or TRBV12-4 and TRBJ2-6; D is ambiguous. CDR3 length equals 15 residues. V was shortened by 5 bases and J by 0 bases, with 8 bases between the two germline ends. The CDR3 is CASSPTASGANVLTF. In DNA, the CDR3 is TGTGCCAGCAGTCCAACAGCCTCTGGGGCCAACGTCCTGACTTTC.

The V call is TRBV2, the J call TRBJ1-1; weak D call: TRBD1 (6 bases). The V gene lost 9 bases and the J gene lost 1 base, with 12 bases spanning the gap. The V gene's germline CDR1 is SNHLY and CDR2 FYNNEI. The length of the CDR3 is 13 residues. The DNA for the CDR3 is TGTGCCAGTTTGGGGGCAGCGAACACTGAAGCTTTCTTT. It encodes CASLGAANTEAFF.

The chain joins TRBV5-6 to TRBJ2-7, with D perhaps TRBD2 (5 bases). The CDR3 has 15 residues. The germline CDR1 and CDR2 sequences are SGHDT and YYEEEE. Trimming stripped 2 bases from V and 4 bases from J, with 16 bases between. DNA for the CDR3: TGTGCCAGCAGCTTTCGGACTTTCAATACTTACGAGCAGTACGTC. The encoded protein is CASSFRTFNTYEQYV.

This clonotype was recorded once. The V and J genes are TRBV7-9 and TRBJ2-5; TRBD1 is a possible D gene (5 bases). The CDR3 has 18 amino acids. In germline, CDR1 is SEHNR, CDR2 FQNEAQ (reference sequence). V was cut by 3 bases and J by 3 bases, with 23 bases left in between. For the CDR3, the DNA is TGTGCCAGCAGCTTTCCGACAGTAAAAGACAAGGAAGAAGAGACCCAGTACTTC. Translation: CASSFPTVKDKEEETQYF. The entire variable domain, with the rest obtained from reference TRBV7-9 and TRBJ2-5, is as follows: DTGVSQNPRHKITKRGQNVTFRCDPISEHNRLYWYRQTLGQGPEFLTYFQNEAQLEKSRLLSDRFSAERPKGSFSTLEIQRTEQGDSAMYLCASSFPTVKDKEEETQYFGPGTRLLVL.

The chain combines TRBV13 with TRBJ1-1, with a weak D call TRBD1 (5 bases). The V and J ends lost 5 bases and 2 bases respectively, with 12 bases between them. The CDR3 sequence is 14 residues long. Germline V CDR1 and CDR2: PRHDT, FYEKMQ (reference sequence). The CDR3 sequence is CASSPTDRNTEAFF. Written as DNA, the CDR3 is TGTGCCAGCAGCCCGACAGACAGAAACACTGAAGCTTTCTTT.

Comments on this clonotype: One junction end disagrees with the germline gene, perhaps due to a read error. The chain has TRBV7-7 and TRBJ1-5, with no clear D. The CDR3 sequence is 15 residues long. Looked up from germline, CDR1 is SSHAT and CDR2 is FNYEAQ (reference sequence). CDR3: CASSLFRGRNQPQHF. For the CDR3, the DNA is TGTGCTAGCAGCTTATTCCGGGGAAGAAATCAGCCCCAGCATTTT.

The J gene is TRBJ2-6, the V gene TRBV27; D is possibly TRBD2 (6 bases). V shed 2 bases and J shed 2 bases, with 13 bases lying between them. The CDR3 totals 17 residues. In germline, CDR1 is MNHEY, CDR2 SMNVEV (reference sequence). The CDR3 region is CASSLVGGGAGANVLTF. CDR3 coding DNA: TGTGCCAGCAGTTTAGTTGGGGGAGGAGCTGGGGCCAACGTCCTGACTTTC.

The chain is built from TRBV24-1 and TRBJ2-1, with TRBD1 identical over 10 bases. The CDR3 is 14 residues long. Losses at the gene ends were 9 bases for V and 5 bases for J; bases not matched to a gene: 6. Germline CDR1 reads KGHDR; CDR2 reads SFDVKD. This CDR3 reads CATPRDRGNNEQFF. DNA of the CDR3: TGTGCCACCCCCCGGGACAGGGGCAACAATGAGCAGTTCTTC.

Only one count was recorded for this clonotype. Written as DNA, the CDR3 is TGTGCCAGCAGTTTTGGACTAGCGGGAGTCACCGGGGAGCTGTTTTTT. It translates to CASSFGLAGVTGELFF. This chain joins TRBV6-5 and TRBJ2-2, with 13 bases fitting TRBD2. Trimming removed 4 bases from V and 4 bases from J; junction bases left unmatched: 3. The CDR3 runs 16 residues. Germline V CDR1 and CDR2: MNHEY, SVGAGI.

The chain couples TRBV20-1 to TRBJ1-1; D gene ambiguous. The CDR3 contains 15 residues. Germline values: CDR1 DFQATT, CDR2 SNEGSKA (reference sequence). Trimming left V 5 bases short and J 1 base short, with 17 bases between. CDR3 in DNA: TGCAGTGCTTCGCCTATACGGGAATGGAACACTGAAGCTTTCTTT. Translation gives CSASPIREWNTEAFF.

This clonotype occurred a few times. The V gene is TRBV27, the J gene TRBJ2-7; TRBD1 matches 8 bases. Germline CDR1 is MNHEY and CDR2 is SMNVEV (reference sequence). The V segment lost 4 bases and the J segment 3 bases; nucleotides outside the gene matches: 11. The CDR3 extends over 16 amino acids. DNA of the CDR3: TGTGCCAGCAGTTACTCCACAGGGGGGATTTACTACGAGCAGTACTTC. Encoded protein: CASSYSTGGIYYEQYF.

This clonotype was detected only once. The V call is TRBV12-3 or TRBV12-4, the J call TRBJ2-7; D call uncertain. V lost 3 bases, J lost 0 bases, and 6 bases lay in between. The CDR3 runs 13 residues. The CDR3 loop reads CASSFSASYEQYV. The CDR3 DNA is TGTGCCAGCAGTTTCTCGGCCTCCTACGAGCAGTACGTC.

The V call is TRBV7-2, the J call TRBJ2-7, with D perhaps TRBD1 (5 bases). Germline values: CDR1 SGHTA, CDR2 FQGNSA. Trimming pared 3 bases from V and 2 bases from J, leaving 11 bases between. The CDR3 covers 14 residues. CDR3 loop: CASSFSSGPYEQYF. The CDR3 DNA is TGTGCCAGCAGCTTCTCGTCAGGGCCCTACGAGCAGTACTTC.

The V call is TRBV2, the J call TRBJ1-2, with D maybe TRBD1 (6 bases). V shed 6 bases and J shed 0 bases, with 14 bases lying between them. This CDR3 is 15 amino acids long. Looked up from germline, CDR1 is SNHLY and CDR2 is FYNNEI. The CDR3 is CASSQRGFPNYGYTF. The CDR3 DNA sequence: TGTGCCAGCAGCCAGAGGGGGTTTCCTAACTATGGCTACACCTTC.